Shown below are 2 T cell receptor delta chains from a single sample sequenced in a study of γδ T cells in repeated Plasmodium falciparum infection. Gammadelta T cells were flow-sorted from PBMC into Vgamma9/Vdelta2+ and Vdelta2-negative populations for bulk analysis. TCRdb reran clone calling via CATT on the multiplex PCR reads. The top ten hold more than 7% of the sample, which has 75,000 to 100,000 delta-chain clones, 1.4% seen once. The sequenced sample was gamma-delta T cells from blood. The receptors originated from a pool of human donors (malaria-infected and uninfected, not separated).

Only a few counts were recorded for this clone. The amino acid sequence in TCRdb belongs to a much larger clone and departs from this DNA's translation at residue 11, likely a sequencing read error; the sequence shown is translated from the DNA. The chain couples TRDV1 to TRDJ1; D unclear. Germline V gene lookup returns CDR1 TSWWSYY and CDR2 QGS. The length of the CDR3 is 14 residues. The CDR3 DNA sequence: TGTGCTCTTGGGGAACTGACATGGACCGATAGACTCATCTTT. Its translation: CALGELTWTDRLIF.

Regarding this clone: TCRdb's entry gives the protein of a much larger clone, which mismatches this DNA's translation at residue 18, likely from a read error; the protein reported here is translated from the DNA. This chain links TRDV3 with TRDJ1, with D possibly TRDD3 on 6 matching bases. CDR1 is TVYSNPD, CDR2 GDNSRS, per germline (reference sequence). The CDR3 length is 21 residues. As DNA, the CDR3 is TGTGCCTTTAGGATGAGAATGGACCGGCCTACGGGGATTCGGTACACCGATACACTCATCTTT. Amino acids: CAFRMRMDRPTGIRYTDTLIF.